This T cell receptor (beta chain) was recovered during a study of vaccination effects on CD4 cells after COVID-19. Study outcomes and limitations: Clones arising from infection and from vaccination showed marked clonal contraction late after vaccination.

The CDR3 sequence is 14 residues long. Trimming pared 4 bases from V and 3 bases from J, leaving 10 bases between. The V gene's germline CDR1 is KGHSH and CDR2 LQKENI. This clone was seen only a few times. Its specificity is not known. Clones were read by immunoSEQ multiplex PCR, and TCRdb kept only the in-frame ones, dropping some. The table shows more than 35,000 clones, with around 76% occurring only once. At the end of approximately 10 days of culture, CD4+ T cells were isolated. Vaccinees lacked prior SARS-CoV-2 infection and tested negative for nucleocapsid antibodies. The authors exchanged half the medium for IL-2 medium on days 3 and 7.

Material: CD4+ T cells from PBMCs cultured without peptide, obtained before COVID-19 vaccination. The chain combines TRBV18 with TRBJ1-5; D possibly corresponds to TRBD1 (5 bases). This receptor was taken from a human donor who received a COVID-19 vaccine. The CDR3 reads CASSLDTFNQPQHF. CDR3 coding DNA: TGTGCCAGCTCACTGGACACATTCAATCAGCCCCAGCATTTT.